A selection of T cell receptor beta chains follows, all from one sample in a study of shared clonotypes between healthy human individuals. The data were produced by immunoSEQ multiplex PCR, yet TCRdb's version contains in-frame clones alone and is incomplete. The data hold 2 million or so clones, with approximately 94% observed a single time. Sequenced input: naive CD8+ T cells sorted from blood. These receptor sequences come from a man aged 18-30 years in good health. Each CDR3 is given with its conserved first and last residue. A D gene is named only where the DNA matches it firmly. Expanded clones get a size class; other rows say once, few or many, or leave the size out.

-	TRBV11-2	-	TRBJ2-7	CASSSLPVYEQYF	TGTGCCAGCAGCTCCCTACCCGTCTACGAGCAGTACTTC
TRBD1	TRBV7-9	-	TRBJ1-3	CASSLWTGAISGNTIYF	TGTGCCAGCAGCCTCTGGACAGGGGCTATCTCTGGAAACACCATATATTTT
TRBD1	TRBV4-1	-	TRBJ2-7	CASSQRQGASYEQYF	TGCGCCAGCAGCCAACGACAGGGGGCAAGCTACGAGCAGTACTTC
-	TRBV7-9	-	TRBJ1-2	CASSLSGTDGYTF	TGTGCCAGCAGCCTATCCGGGACCGATGGCTACACCTTC
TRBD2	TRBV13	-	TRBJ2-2	CASSPSSGVTLNTGELFF	TGTGCCAGCAGCCCCTCTAGCGGGGTCACCTTGAACACCGGGGAGCTGTTTTTT
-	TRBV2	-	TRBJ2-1	CASISGPTNEQFF	TGTGCCAGCATCTCGGGACCCACTAATGAGCAGTTCTTC
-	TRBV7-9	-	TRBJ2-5	CASSSGYGTEEETQYF	TGTGCCAGCAGCTCCGGGTACGGGACGGAGGAGGAGACCCAGTACTTC
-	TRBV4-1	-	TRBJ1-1	CASSQDRNPTAEAFF	TGCGCCAGCAGCCAAGATCGCAATCCGACGGCTGAAGCTTTCTTT
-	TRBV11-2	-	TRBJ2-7	CASSHHPHKTYPYEQYF	TGTGCCAGCAGCCACCACCCCCACAAGACATACCCCTACGAGCAGTACTTC
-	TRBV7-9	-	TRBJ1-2	CASSLSLREADYGYTF	TGTGCCAGCAGCTTGAGTCTAAGGGAGGCGGACTATGGCTACACCTTC
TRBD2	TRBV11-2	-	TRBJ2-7	CASSTGSGTSYEQYF	TGTGCCAGCAGCACCGGTTCCGGGACTAGTTACGAGCAGTACTTC
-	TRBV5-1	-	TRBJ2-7	CASSLGDGFYEQYF	TGCGCCAGCAGCTTGGGTGACGGTTTCTACGAGCAGTACTTC
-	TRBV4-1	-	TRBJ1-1	CASSPHAGLLNTEAFF	TGCGCCAGCAGCCCCCACGCGGGACTTTTGAACACTGAAGCTTTCTTT
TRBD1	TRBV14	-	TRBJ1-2	CASSRDREHYGYTF	TGTGCCAGCAGCCGGGACAGGGAGCACTATGGCTACACCTTC
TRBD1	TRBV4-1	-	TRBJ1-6	CASSQVLGQGANSPLHF	TGCGCCAGCAGCCAAGTACTCGGACAGGGGGCGAATTCACCCCTCCACTTT
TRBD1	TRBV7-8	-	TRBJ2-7	CASSLTGHYEQYF	TGTGCCAGCAGCTTGACAGGGCACTACGAGCAGTACTTC
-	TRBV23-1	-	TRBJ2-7	CASSQKFYEQYF	TGCGCCAGCAGTCAAAAGTTCTACGAGCAGTACTTC
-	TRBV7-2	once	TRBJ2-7	CASSLGGYPSYEQYF	TGTGCCAGCAGCTTAGGAGGCTACCCCTCCTACGAGCAGTACTTC
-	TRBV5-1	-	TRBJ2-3	CASSLDQGRGTDTQYF	TGCGCCAGCAGCTTGGATCAGGGACGGGGGACAGATACGCAGTATTTT
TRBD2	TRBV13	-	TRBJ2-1	CASSTSGGARNEQFF	TGTGCCAGCAGCACCAGCGGGGGGGCTCGGAATGAGCAGTTCTTC
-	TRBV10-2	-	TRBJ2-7	CASSEAAYEQYF	TGCGCCAGCAGTGAGGCGGCCTACGAGCAGTACTTC
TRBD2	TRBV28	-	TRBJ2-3	CASSFSSGDSTDTQYF	TGTGCCAGCAGTTTTTCTAGCGGGGATAGCACAGATACGCAGTATTTT
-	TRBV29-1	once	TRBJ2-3	CSVDTPSTDTQYF	TGCAGCGTTGACACTCCTAGCACAGATACGCAGTATTTT
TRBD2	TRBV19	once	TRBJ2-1	CASSIVIAGIDEQFF	TGTGCCAGTAGTATAGTAATAGCGGGAATCGATGAGCAGTTCTTC
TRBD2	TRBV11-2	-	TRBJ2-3	CASSLVPSGGGRIADTQYF	TGTGCCAGCAGCTTAGTCCCTAGCGGGGGGGGTCGTATAGCAGATACGCAGTATTTT
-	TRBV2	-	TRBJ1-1	CASSERGENTEAFF	TGTGCCAGCAGTGAACGGGGAGAGAACACTGAAGCTTTCTTT
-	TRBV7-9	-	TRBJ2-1	CASSPGLVDEQFF	TGTGCCAGCAGCCCTGGACTCGTCGATGAGCAGTTCTTC
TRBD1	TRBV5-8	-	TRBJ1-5	CASSLATGESHF	TGTGCCAGCAGCTTGGCCACAGGGGAGTCTCATTTT
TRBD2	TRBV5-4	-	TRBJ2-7	CASSPGLAGYEQYF	TGTGCCAGCAGCCCCGGACTAGCGGGATACGAGCAGTACTTC
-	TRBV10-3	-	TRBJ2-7	CAISGRTDTSYEQYF	TGTGCCATCAGCGGGCGGACAGATACTTCCTACGAGCAGTACTTC
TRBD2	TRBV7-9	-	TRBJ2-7	CASSTSSWTSSFEQYF	TGTGCCAGCAGCACAAGTTCCTGGACTAGCTCCTTCGAGCAGTACTTC
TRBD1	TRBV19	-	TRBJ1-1	CASSIDRQGAGSEAFF	TGTGCCAGTAGTATAGACAGACAGGGGGCGGGCTCTGAAGCTTTCTTT
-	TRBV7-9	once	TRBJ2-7	CASEGRESYEQYF	TGTGCCAGCGAGGGGCGGGAATCCTACGAGCAGTACTTC
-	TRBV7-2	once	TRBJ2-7	CASSPEMDYDEQYF	TGTGCCAGCAGCCCGGAGATGGACTACGACGAGCAGTACTTC
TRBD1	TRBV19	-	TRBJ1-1	CASSLRDRDLKAFF	TGTGCCAGTAGCCTCCGGGACAGGGATTTGAAAGCTTTCTTT
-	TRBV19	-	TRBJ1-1	CASSILFVGLNTEAFF	TGTGCCAGTAGTATATTGTTCGTGGGGCTGAACACTGAAGCTTTCTTT
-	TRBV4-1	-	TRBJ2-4	CASSQSLGENIQYF	TGCGCCAGCAGCCAATCCTTGGGGGAAAACATTCAGTACTTC
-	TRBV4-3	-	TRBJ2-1	CASSQDGQGYNEQFF	TGCGCCAGCAGCCAAGATGGTCAGGGGTACAATGAGCAGTTCTTC
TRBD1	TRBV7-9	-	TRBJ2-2	CASSLTTGGTGELFF	TGTGCCAGCAGCTTAACCACAGGGGGCACCGGGGAGCTGTTTTTT
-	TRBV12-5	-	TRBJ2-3	CASGLGNGVLSTDTQYF	TGTGCTAGTGGTTTGGGTAACGGGGTCCTTAGCACAGATACGCAGTATTTT
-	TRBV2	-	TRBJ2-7	CASSGGPSGYEQYF	TGTGCCAGCAGTGGGGGGCCTAGCGGCTACGAGCAGTACTTC
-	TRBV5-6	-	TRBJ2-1	CASTREGGLYNEQFF	TGTGCCAGCACCCGAGAGGGGGGCCTCTACAATGAGCAGTTCTTC
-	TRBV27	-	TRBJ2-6	CASSLLAATSSGANVLTF	TGTGCCAGCAGTTTATTGGCGGCCACCTCCTCTGGGGCCAACGTCCTGACTTTC
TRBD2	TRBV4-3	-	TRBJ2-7	CASSQALAGGPYEQYF	TGCGCCAGCAGCCAGGCCCTAGCGGGAGGGCCTTACGAGCAGTACTTC
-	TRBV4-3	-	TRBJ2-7	CASSPGQFHEQYF	TGCGCCAGCAGCCCAGGACAGTTCCACGAGCAGTACTTC
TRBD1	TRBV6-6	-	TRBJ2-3	CASSRSDRGGTDTQYF	TGTGCCAGCAGTCGAAGCGACAGGGGGGGCACAGATACGCAGTATTTT
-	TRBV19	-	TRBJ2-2	CASRTIYTGELFF	TGTGCCAGTCGGACTATCTACACCGGGGAGCTGTTTTTT
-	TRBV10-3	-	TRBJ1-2	CAIEGGGSGYTF	TGTGCCATCGAGGGGGGGGGTAGCGGCTACACCTTC